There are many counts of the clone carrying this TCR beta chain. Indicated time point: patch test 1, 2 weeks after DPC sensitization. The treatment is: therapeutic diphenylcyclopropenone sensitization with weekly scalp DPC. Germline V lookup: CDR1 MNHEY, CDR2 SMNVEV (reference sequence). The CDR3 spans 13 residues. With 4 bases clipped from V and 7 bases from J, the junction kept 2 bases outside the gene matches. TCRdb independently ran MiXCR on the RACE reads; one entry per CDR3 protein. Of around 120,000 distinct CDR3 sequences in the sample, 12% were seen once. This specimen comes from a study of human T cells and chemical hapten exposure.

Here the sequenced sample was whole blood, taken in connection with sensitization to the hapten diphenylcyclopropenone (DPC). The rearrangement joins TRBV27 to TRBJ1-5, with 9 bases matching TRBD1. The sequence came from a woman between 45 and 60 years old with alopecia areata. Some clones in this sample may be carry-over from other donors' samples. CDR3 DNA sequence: TGTGCCAGCAGTTGGGGACAGGGCCAGCCCCAGCATTTT. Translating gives CASSWGQGQPQHF.